This T cell receptor beta chain was captured by sequencing in a study of HIV-infected children after antiretroviral therapy interruption. As for the study in general: For the interruption arm, samples span week 0 through about 3 years after study end.

V lost 11 bases and J lost 4, with 26 bases in between. Germline V lookup: CDR1 LNHDA, CDR2 SQIVND (reference sequence). This CDR3 has 16 residues. This clonotype was picked up many times. The antigen remains undetermined. Noted treatment: PENTA 11 planned treatment interruption arm or continuous ART arm. Naive CD4+ CD45RA+ CD45RO- T cells were FACS-sorted from thawed PBMCs. Study results and limitations: After treatment interruption started, naive CD4+ CDR3 overlap across time points dropped. Naive CD4+ Gini coefficient rose by interruption end, suggesting clonal expansion.

A 3' RACE protocol on RNA, with unique molecular identifiers, produced the TCR library. TCRdb reanalysed the 3' RACE reads using MiXCR and keeps one entry per CDR3 protein. The profile covers around 41,000 distinct CDR3 sequences, with approximately 7% appearing a single time and approximately 0.97% taken by the ten largest. The receptor was derived from a pool of human donors with HIV. The rearrangement links TRBV19 to TRBJ2-5; D not resolved. The specimen was CD45RA+ CD4+ T cells from PBMCs, pooled from several time points, collected from a donor given antiretroviral therapy, either interrupted or continuous. Subset described: naive CD4+ CD45RA+ CD45RO- T cells. The CDR3 loop is CALKKPGKRCGETQYF. CDR3 DNA sequence: TGTGCCCTCAAGAAGCCAGGAAAGAGGTGTGGAGAGACCCAGTACTTC.